This T cell receptor beta chain is from a study of kidney transplant recipient with SARS-CoV-2 infection. In regard to this clonotype: A read error is possible here, since a much larger clone lies one base away.

TCRdb re-analysed the reads in MiXCR, keeping a single row per CDR3 protein. The table includes about 250,000 distinct CDR3 sequences, 29% detected once. Source: a blood sample, taken at baseline and around day 110 from a kidney transplant recipient. This receptor was identified in a young adult male patient who had COVID-19 and was a kidney transplant recipient. Some of the T cells may derive from the graft donor.

CDR3 in DNA: TGTGCCAGCAGTAGGACTAGCGGGAGGTTCGACGAGCAGTGCTTC. This encodes CASSRTSGRFDEQCF. This chain joins TRBV12-3 or TRBV12-4 and TRBJ2-4; TRBD2 aligns across 14 bases. The CDR3 loop spans 15 amino acids.